This entry lists 7 T cell receptor beta chains sequenced from one sample in a study of memory CD4+ T cells and cytomegalovirus serostatus. Generated by immunoSEQ multiplex PCR, the TCRdb table keeps only in-frame clones and is missing some. The data contain some 50,000 clones, 60% to 80% of them singletons. The sort gate was single viable CD3+CD4+CD8-CD45RO+ cells for memory CD4+ T cells. Sequenced material: memory CD4+ T cells from blood. The source of these receptors is an adult in good health and CMV-seropositive.

This sequence joins TRBV2 and TRBJ1-2; TRBD1 matches at 9 bases. Trimming took 8 bases from V and 5 from J; bases not matched to a gene: 9. The CDR3 consists of 14 residues. Germline V gene lookup returns CDR1 SNHLY and CDR2 FYNNEI. The CDR3, as DNA: TGTGCCAGCGAATCGGACAGGGGAGATTATGGCTACACCTTC. It translates to CASESDRGDYGYTF. Full variable domain (outside the CDR3, taken from reference TRBV2 and TRBJ1-2): EPEVTQTPSHQVTQMGQEVILRCVPISNHLYFYWYRQILGQKVEFLVSFYNNEISEKSEIFDDQFSVERPDGSNFTLKIRSTKLEDSAMYFCASESDRGDYGYTFGSGTRLTVV.

J is TRBJ2-7 and V is TRBV15; D is possibly TRBD1 (6 bases). The CDR3 sequence is 17 residues long. Trimming removed 0 bases at V and 3 bases at J, with 18 bases between. The germline V gene encodes CDR1 LNHNV and CDR2 YYDKDF (reference sequence). The CDR3 DNA reads TGTGCCACCAGCAGAGAAAGGGGCAGGGGTATCTACTACGAGCAGTACTTC. Translating it yields CATSRERGRGIYYEQYF. The full variable domain, completed using reference TRBV15 and TRBJ2-7, is DAMVIQNPRYQVTQFGKPVTLSCSQTLNHNVMYWYQQKSSQAPKLLFHYYDKDFNNEADTPDNFQSRRPNTSFCFLDIRSPGLGDTAMYLCATSRERGRGIYYEQYFGPGTRLTVT.

A remark on this clone: The junction departs from the called germline gene at one end, perhaps through a read error. The gene calls are TRBV7-7 and TRBJ2-7; 8 positions agree with TRBD2. From germline, CDR1 is SSHAT and CDR2 FNYEAQ (reference sequence). The length of the CDR3 is 16 residues. CDR3 in DNA: TGTGCTAGCAGCTTTTGGAGCGGGGGTTTATCCTACGAGCAGTACTTC. Translation: CASSFWSGGLSYEQYF.

This chain connects TRBV5-4 to TRBJ2-5; 7 nucleotides align to TRBD1. The CDR3 consists of 13 residues. V gave up 0 bases and J gave up 4 bases; unmatched junction bases: 0. Germline-derived CDR1 and CDR2 are SGHNT and YYREEE (reference sequence). CDR3: CASSLGTGETQYF. CDR3 nucleotide sequence: TGTGCCAGCAGCTTGGGGACAGGAGAGACCCAGTACTTC.

The rearrangement joins TRBV5-1 to TRBJ2-7; D possibly matches TRBD1 or TRBD2 (6 bases each). V lost 4 bases to trimming and J lost 3 bases, with 11 bases between them. This CDR3 region has 13 residues. From germline, CDR1 is SGHRS and CDR2 YFSETQ. The CDR3 reads CASSAGHNYEQYF. CDR3 nucleotide sequence: TGCGCCAGCAGCGCGGGACACAACTACGAGCAGTACTTC.

V and J are TRBV2 and TRBJ1-2; weak D call: TRBD1 (5 bases). The CDR3 runs 15 residues. V lost 5 bases to trimming and J lost 2 bases, with 15 bases between them. Germline values: CDR1 SNHLY, CDR2 FYNNEI. The CDR3 region has the DNA TGTGCCAGCAGTCGTGGGGCCAGGCTGAACTATGGCTACACCTTC. It is translated as CASSRGARLNYGYTF.

The chain couples TRBV19 to TRBJ2-2; D is unclear. CDR1 is LNHDA, CDR2 SQIVND, per germline (reference sequence). This CDR3 has 14 amino acids. Trimming left V 6 bases short and J 3 bases short, with 11 bases between. CDR3 sequence (DNA): TGTGCCAGTAGGCGACGACAAGACACCGGGGAGCTGTTTTTT. Its protein product is CASRRRQDTGELFF.